Sequencing of this T cell receptor (beta chain) was carried out in a study of blood T cell repertoires in COVID-19. Study details: Sites across the United States, Italy and Spain contributed samples from acute and convalescent COVID-19. PBMCs, B-cell-depleted T cells, or T cells were the source of the cDNA or gDNA that made up the material.

Original methodology: Estimated nucleated cell counts came from reference gene primer amplification. Sequencing used immunoSEQ multiplex PCR; TCRdb keeps in-frame clones, though not all of them. From that table come the V and J calls and clone size; the DNA was used to work out D and trimming. The table records 390,000 or so clones, around 91% of them present only once. The CDR3 runs 18 residues. V lost 4 bases to trimming and J lost 2 bases; unmatched junction nucleotides: 5. Per the germline V gene, CDR1 is SGHNT and CDR2 is YYREEE (reference sequence). V usage is TRBV5-4 and J usage is TRBJ2-6; 14 bases are shared with TRBD2. This clonotype was sampled from a young man with active or convalescent COVID-19. The source material was peripheral blood. CDR3 sequence reads: CASSAGTSGGAGANVLTF. CDR3 nucleotide sequence: TGTGCCAGCAGCGCCGGGACTAGCGGGGGAGCTGGGGCCAACGTCCTGACTTTC.